One TCR beta chain is described in this entry. Its antigen is unknown. Healthy adults negative for HIV, lacking recent acute infections or vaccinations, served as donors. This record belongs to a study of shared clonotypes between healthy human individuals. In germline, CDR1 is SGHDT, CDR2 YYEEEE. This CDR3 comprises 14 residues. Trimming took 1 base from V and 5 from J, leaving 12 bases between them. Deep-level running was used for the assay. Replicate PCRs from sorted subsets contained approximately 220 ng DNA, which is 29,000 or so T cell genomes. Profiling relied on immunoSEQ multiplex PCR, and the TCRdb table lists in-frame clones only, not all of them. The sample lists 850,000 to 1,100,000 clones, 60% to 80% seen once, with 0.89% in the top ten. Study observations and caveats: Between a handful of donors, naive CD4 clonotypes were shared at a level of around 4.8%.

The chain recombines TRBV5-6 with TRBJ2-5; D is possibly TRBD2 (5 bases). The receptor's source is a man aged 18 to 29 in good health. Some clones in this sample may be carry-over from other donors' samples. The material sequenced was memory CD4+ T cells from PBMCs. The subset is: CD45RA-negative fraction. CDR3 DNA sequence: TGTGCCAGCAGCTTGAGCAGGACTCGGGAGACCCAGTACTTC. Its translation is CASSLSRTRETQYF.